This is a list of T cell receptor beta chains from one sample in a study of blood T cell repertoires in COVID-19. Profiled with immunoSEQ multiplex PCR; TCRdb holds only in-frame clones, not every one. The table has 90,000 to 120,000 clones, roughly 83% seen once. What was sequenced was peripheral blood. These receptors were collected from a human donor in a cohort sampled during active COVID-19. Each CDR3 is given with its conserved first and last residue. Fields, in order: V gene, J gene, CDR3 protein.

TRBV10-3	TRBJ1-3	CAISESIGAGNTIYF
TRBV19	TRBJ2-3	CASSTRAGVGTDTQYF
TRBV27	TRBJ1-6	CASSFDRGTYNSPLHF
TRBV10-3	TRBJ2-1	CAISVATSGAGAYNEQFF
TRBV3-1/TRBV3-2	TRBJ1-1	CASSATDSLNTEAFF
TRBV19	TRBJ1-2	CASSQTGNYGYTF
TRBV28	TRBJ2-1	CASSLWATTAGEQFF
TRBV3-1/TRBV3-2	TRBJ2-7	CASSQDLVAGVPYEQYF
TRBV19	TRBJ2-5	CASTHIGGNLETQYF
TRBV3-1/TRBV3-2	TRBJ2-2	CASSQRGELFF
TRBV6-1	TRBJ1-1	CASSEIGTTEAFF